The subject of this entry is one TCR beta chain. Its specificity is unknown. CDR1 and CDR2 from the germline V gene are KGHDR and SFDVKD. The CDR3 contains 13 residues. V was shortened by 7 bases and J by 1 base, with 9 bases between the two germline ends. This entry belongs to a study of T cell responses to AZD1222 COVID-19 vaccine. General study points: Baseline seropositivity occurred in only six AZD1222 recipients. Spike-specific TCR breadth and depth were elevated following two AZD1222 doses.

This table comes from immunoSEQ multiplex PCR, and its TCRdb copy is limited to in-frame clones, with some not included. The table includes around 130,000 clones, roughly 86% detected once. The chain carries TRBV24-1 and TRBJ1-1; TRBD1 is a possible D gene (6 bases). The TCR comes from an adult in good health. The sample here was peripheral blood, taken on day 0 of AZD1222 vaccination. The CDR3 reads CATRTGENTEAFF. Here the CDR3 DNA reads TGTGCCACCAGGACAGGTGAGAACACTGAAGCTTTCTTT.